This TCR beta chain was sequenced for a study of blood T cell repertoires in COVID-19. In the study overall: The United States, Italy and Spain supplied acute and convalescent COVID-19 samples. Sample material is recorded as cDNA or gDNA derived from T cells, B-cell-depleted T cells, or PBMCs.

The Seattle patients, enrolled during active infection, were followed longitudinally. CDR1 and CDR2 (germline): LNHDA, SQIVND (reference sequence). J lost 2 bases, V lost 5 bases, and 8 bases had no gene match. There are 16 residues in the CDR3. As processed by the authors: Researchers report that nucleated cell counts were estimated from reference gene primer amplification. Sequencing used immunoSEQ multiplex PCR; TCRdb keeps in-frame clones, though not all of them. The D gene and trimming were derived from the DNA, and the V and J assignments and clone size from that table. The sample consists of 70,000 or so clones, 86% of them appearing once.

V usage is TRBV19 and J usage is TRBJ2-1; 8 positions match TRBD1. Sample: peripheral blood. The receptor was isolated from a middle-aged man with COVID-19, enrolled during active disease. The CDR3 protein is CASSPSGQGPYNEQFF. CDR3 nucleotide sequence: TGTGCCAGTAGTCCCAGCGGACAGGGACCCTACAATGAGCAGTTCTTC. The full variable domain, completed using reference TRBV19 and TRBJ2-1, is DGGITQSPKYLFRKEGQNVTLSCEQNLNHDAMYWYRQDPGQGLRLIYYSQIVNDFQKGDIAEGYSVSREKKESFPLTVTSAQKNPTAFYLCASSPSGQGPYNEQFFGPGTRLTVL.